This T cell receptor beta chain stems from a study of graft-versus-host responses after intestinal transplantation. Study overall: Tacrolimus plus steroids were given to all recipients for roughly three years, preceded by anti-thymocyte globulin induction.

Germline V gene data show CDR1 as WNHNN and CDR2 as SYGVQD (reference sequence). Trimming took off 4 bases at V and 0 bases at J, with 12 bases between the two ends. The CDR3 is 15 residues long. Study-wide points: With peak circulating GvH clone levels came an association with early post-transplant HvG declines.

The data were produced by immunoSEQ multiplex PCR, yet TCRdb's version contains in-frame clones alone and is incomplete. Here the sample spans around 99,000 clones, roughly 87% being singletons. This clone was detected once. What it recognizes is unknown. This sequence joins TRBV10-1 and TRBJ1-2, with a weak D call TRBD1 (6 bases). The sequenced sample was unstimulated CD4+ T cells sorted from spleen or lymph node cells, obtained before transplant. The sequence was obtained from a human donor who was the organ donor for an intestinal transplant. As DNA, the CDR3 is TGCGCCAGCAGTGGGGGGGACACTACTAACTATGGCTACACCTTC. Its protein product is CASSGGDTTNYGYTF.